This entry lists 4 T cell receptor beta chains sequenced from one sample in a study of cytomegalovirus exposure and HLA in healthy donors. The method was immunoSEQ multiplex PCR; TCRdb's version includes in-frame clones alone and lacks a portion of them. The sample has 150,000 to 200,000 clones; 85% are singletons. Sequenced material: PBMCs. The receptors originated from a man aged 18 to 30 in good health and CMV-seropositive.

The gene calls are TRBV2 and TRBJ1-1, with D possibly being TRBD1 (6 bases). There are 14 residues in the CDR3. The V gene's germline CDR1 is SNHLY and CDR2 FYNNEI. V was pared by 8 bases and J by 3 bases, with 16 bases between. Here the CDR3 DNA reads TGTGCCAGCGTTTATGGGGGCGCGGACACTGAAGCTTTCTTT. Translated: CASVYGGADTEAFF.

This rearrangement joins TRBV19 to TRBJ2-7; unclear D gene. V gave up 3 bases and J gave up 5 bases, with 11 bases separating them. Looked up from germline, CDR1 is LNHDA and CDR2 is SQIVND (reference sequence). There are 13 residues in the CDR3. CDR3: CASSMEFSHEQYF. DNA for the CDR3: TGTGCCAGTAGTATGGAGTTTTCCCACGAGCAGTACTTC.

The V call is TRBV27, the J call TRBJ2-7, with 7 bases identical to TRBD2. Unmatched junction bases numbered 8, after V lost 5 bases and J lost 4 bases. Per germline, CDR1 MNHEY and CDR2 SMNVEV (reference sequence). The CDR3 spans 14 residues. CDR3 amino acids: CASSTPSGVYEQYF. The DNA for the CDR3 is TGTGCCAGCAGTACCCCTAGCGGTGTGTACGAGCAGTACTTC.

This chain connects TRBV9 to TRBJ1-2; D may be TRBD1 (5 bases). Trimming took off 2 bases at V and 3 bases at J, with 14 bases between the two ends. Germline values: CDR1 SGDLS, CDR2 YYNGEE. The CDR3 totals 15 residues. This CDR3 reads CASSVRDGGDYGYTF. Written as DNA, the CDR3 is TGTGCCAGCAGCGTCCGGGACGGAGGGGACTATGGCTACACCTTC.